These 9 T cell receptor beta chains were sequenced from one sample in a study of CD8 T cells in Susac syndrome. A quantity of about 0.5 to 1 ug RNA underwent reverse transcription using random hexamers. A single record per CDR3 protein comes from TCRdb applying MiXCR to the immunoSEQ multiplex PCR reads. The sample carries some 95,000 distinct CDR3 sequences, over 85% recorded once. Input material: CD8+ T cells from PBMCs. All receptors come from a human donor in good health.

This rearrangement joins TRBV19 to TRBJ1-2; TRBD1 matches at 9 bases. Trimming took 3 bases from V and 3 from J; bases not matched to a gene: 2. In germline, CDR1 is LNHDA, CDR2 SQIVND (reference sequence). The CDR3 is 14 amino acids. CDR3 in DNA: TGTGCCAGTAGTATTTGGGACAGGGACTATGGCTACACCTTC. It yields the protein CASSIWDRDYGYTF.

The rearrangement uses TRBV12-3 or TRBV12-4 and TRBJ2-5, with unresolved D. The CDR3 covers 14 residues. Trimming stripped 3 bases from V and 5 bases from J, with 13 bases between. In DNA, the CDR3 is TGTGCCAGCAGTTTTGGACCCCTGAGGGAGACCCAGTACTTC. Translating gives CASSFGPLRETQYF.

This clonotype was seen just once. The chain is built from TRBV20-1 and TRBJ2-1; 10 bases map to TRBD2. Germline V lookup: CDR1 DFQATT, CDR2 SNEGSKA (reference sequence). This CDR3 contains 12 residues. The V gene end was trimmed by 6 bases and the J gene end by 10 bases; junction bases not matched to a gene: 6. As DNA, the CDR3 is TGCAGTGCGCACCTTAGCGGGGGGGAGCAGTTCTTC. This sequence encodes CSAHLSGGEQFF.

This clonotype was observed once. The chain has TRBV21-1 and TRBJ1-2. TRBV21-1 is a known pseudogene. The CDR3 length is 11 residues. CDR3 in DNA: TGTGCCAGCCGCTATCAATACGGCTACACCTTC. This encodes CASRYQYGYTF.

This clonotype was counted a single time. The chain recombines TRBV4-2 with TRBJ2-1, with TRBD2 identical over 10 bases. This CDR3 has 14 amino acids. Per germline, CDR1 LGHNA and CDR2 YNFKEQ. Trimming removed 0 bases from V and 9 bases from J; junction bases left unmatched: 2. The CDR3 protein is CASSQEGLAPEQFF. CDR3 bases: TGTGCCAGCAGCCAAGAGGGACTAGCGCCTGAGCAGTTCTTC.

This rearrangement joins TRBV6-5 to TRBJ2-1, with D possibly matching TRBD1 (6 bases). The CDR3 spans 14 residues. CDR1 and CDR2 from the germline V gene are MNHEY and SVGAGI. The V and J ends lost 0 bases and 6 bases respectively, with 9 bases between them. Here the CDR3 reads CASSYSKGGNEQFF. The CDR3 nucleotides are TGTGCCAGCAGTTACTCGAAAGGGGGCAATGAGCAGTTCTTC.

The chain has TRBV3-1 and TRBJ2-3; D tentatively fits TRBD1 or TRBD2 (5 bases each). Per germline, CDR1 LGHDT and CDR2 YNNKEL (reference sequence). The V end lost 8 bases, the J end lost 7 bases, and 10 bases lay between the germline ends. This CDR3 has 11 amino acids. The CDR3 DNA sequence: TGTGCCAGCGCCAGGGAGAATACGCAGTATTTT. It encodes CASARENTQYF.

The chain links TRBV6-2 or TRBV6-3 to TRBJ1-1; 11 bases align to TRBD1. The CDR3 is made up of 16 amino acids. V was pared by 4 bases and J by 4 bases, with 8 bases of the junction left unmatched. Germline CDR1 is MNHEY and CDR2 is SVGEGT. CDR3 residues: CASSWTRDRGVTEAFF. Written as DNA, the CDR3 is TGTGCCAGCAGTTGGACCCGGGACAGGGGGGTCACTGAAGCTTTCTTT.

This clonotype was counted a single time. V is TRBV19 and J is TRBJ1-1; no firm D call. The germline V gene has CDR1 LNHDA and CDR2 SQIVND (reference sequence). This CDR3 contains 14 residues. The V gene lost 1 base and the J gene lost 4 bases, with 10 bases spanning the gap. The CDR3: CASSIGPLTTEAFF. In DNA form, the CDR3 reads TGTGCCAGTAGTATAGGGCCCCTGACCACTGAAGCTTTCTTT. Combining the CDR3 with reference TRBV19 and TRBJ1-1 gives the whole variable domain DGGITQSPKYLFRKEGQNVTLSCEQNLNHDAMYWYRQDPGQGLRLIYYSQIVNDFQKGDIAEGYSVSREKKESFPLTVTSAQKNPTAFYLCASSIGPLTTEAFFGQGTRLTVV.